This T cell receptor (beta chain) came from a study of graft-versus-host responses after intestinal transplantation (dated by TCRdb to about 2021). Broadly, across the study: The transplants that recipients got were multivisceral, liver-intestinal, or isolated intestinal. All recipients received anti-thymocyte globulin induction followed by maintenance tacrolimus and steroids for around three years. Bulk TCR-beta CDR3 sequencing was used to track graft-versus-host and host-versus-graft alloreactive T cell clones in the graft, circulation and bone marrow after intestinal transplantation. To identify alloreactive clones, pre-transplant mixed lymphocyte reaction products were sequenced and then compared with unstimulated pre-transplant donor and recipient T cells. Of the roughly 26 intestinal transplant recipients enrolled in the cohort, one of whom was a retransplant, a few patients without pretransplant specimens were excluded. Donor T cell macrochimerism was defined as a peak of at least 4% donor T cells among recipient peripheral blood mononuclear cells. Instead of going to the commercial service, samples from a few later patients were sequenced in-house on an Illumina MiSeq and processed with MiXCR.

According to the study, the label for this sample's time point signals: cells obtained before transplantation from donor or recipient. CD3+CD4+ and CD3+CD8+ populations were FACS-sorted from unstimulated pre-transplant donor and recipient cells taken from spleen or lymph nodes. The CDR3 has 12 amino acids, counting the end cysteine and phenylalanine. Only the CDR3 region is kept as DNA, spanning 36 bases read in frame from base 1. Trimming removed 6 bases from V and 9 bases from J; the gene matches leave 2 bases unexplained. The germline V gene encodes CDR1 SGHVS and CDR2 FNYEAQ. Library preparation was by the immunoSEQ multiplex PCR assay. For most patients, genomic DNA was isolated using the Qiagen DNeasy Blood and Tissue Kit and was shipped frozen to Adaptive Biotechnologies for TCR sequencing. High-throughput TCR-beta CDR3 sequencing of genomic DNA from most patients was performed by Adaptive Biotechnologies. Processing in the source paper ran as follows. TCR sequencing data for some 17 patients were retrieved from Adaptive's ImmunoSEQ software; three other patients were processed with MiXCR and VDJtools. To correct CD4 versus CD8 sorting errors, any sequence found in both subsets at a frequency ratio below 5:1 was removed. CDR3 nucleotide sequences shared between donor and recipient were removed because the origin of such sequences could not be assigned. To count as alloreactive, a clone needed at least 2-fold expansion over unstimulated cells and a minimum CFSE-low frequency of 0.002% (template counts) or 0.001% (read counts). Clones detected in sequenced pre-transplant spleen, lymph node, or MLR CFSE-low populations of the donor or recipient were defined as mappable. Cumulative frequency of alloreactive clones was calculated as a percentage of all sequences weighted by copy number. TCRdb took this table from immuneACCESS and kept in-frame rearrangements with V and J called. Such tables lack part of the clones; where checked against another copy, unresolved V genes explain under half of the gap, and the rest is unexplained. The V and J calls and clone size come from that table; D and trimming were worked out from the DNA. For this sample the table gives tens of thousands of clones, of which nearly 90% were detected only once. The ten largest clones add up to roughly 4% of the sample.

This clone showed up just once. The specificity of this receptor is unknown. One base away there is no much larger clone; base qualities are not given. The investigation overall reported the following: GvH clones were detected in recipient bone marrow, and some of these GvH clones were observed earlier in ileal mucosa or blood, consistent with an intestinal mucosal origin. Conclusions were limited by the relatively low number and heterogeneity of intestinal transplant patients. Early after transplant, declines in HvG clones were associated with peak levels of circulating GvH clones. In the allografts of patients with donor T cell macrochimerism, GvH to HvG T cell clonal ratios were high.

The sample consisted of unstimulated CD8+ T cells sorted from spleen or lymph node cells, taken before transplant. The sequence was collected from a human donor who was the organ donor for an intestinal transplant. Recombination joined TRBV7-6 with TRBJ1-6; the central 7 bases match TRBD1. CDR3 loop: CASRDRFSPLHF. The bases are TGTGCCAGCAGGGACAGGTTTTCACCCCTCCACTTT.